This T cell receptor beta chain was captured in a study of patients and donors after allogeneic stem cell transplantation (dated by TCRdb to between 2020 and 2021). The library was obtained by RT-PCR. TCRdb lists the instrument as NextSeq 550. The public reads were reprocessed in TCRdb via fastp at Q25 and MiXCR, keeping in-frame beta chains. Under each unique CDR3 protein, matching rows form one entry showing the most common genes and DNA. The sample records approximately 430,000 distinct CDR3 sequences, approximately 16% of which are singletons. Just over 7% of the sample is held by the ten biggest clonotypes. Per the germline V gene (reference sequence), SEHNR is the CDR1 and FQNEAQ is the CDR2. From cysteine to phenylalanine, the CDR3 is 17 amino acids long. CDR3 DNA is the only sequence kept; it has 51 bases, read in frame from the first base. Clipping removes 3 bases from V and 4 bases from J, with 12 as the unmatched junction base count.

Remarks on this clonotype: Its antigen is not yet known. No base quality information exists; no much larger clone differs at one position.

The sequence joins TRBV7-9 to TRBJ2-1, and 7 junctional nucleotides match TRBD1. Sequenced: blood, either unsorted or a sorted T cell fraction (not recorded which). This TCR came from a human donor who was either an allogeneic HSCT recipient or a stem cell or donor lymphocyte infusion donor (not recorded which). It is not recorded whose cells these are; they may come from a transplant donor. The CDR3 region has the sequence CASSFRKTGQKYNEQFF. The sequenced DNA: TGTGCCAGCAGCTTCAGAAAAACGGGACAGAAGTACAATGAGCAGTTCTTC.